The 17 T cell receptor delta chains listed next were all sequenced from one sample in a study of γδ T cells in repeated Plasmodium falciparum infection. Bulk repertoires came from Vgamma9/Vdelta2+ or Vdelta2-negative gammadelta T cells flow-sorted from PBMC. TCRdb re-processed the multiplex PCR reads via CATT. This table has 70,000 to 95,000 delta-chain clones, 1.4% to 1.5% appearing once. Sequencing input: gamma-delta T cells from blood. All receptors derive from a pool of human donors (malaria-infected and uninfected, not separated).

In regard to this clone: For this DNA, TCRdb reports the protein of a much larger clone, which diverges at residue 11, most likely from a read error; the protein presented here is translated directly from the DNA. This chain links TRDV2 with TRDJ1; TRDD3 agrees at 10 bases. TCRdb is silent on the J gene; assignment here came from matching the DNA to germline. The germline V gene has CDR1 GEAIGNYY and CDR2 EKD. The length of the CDR3 is 17 residues. With 3 bases clipped from V and 2 bases from J, the junction kept 11 bases outside the gene matches. CDR3: CACDALTGGSVTDKLIF. CDR3 coding DNA: TGTGCCTGTGACGCACTTACTGGGGGATCTGTGACCGATAAACTCATCTTT.

As regards this clone: This DNA translates differently at residue 17 from the TCRdb protein, which is that of a much larger clone; a read error is likely, and the protein shown is the DNA's own translation. The V gene is given as TRDV2, and no J gene call is available; no check of the table's D call, TRDD3, against the DNA was made. CDR3 length: 19 residues. Germline loops: CDR1 GEAIGNYY, CDR2 EKD. CDR3 DNA sequence: TGTGCCTGTGACACCCTCCTACTGGGGGATACCCGCTACACCGATAAACGCATCTTT. Translating it yields CACDTLLLGDTRYTDKRIF.

This clone was observed a few times. A far larger clone is one nucleotide away, so this likely arose from a read error. The chain is built from TRDV2 and TRDJ2; 7 bases line up with TRDD3. No J segment appears in TCRdb, so it was assigned here by matching the sequence to germline. CDR1 GEAIGNYY and CDR2 EKD come from the germline V gene. The CDR3 contains 15 residues. The CDR3 DNA reads TGTGCCTGTGACACCCTGGGGGCCTTGACAGCGCAACTCTTCTTT. It translates to CACDTLGALTAQLFF.

The table lists this clone with a few counts. The amino acid sequence in TCRdb belongs to a much larger clone and departs from this DNA's translation at residue 8, likely a sequencing read error; the sequence shown is translated from the DNA. The chain has TRDV2 and TRDJ1, with D maybe TRDD3 (5 bases). The J gene was not available in TCRdb and was assigned here by matching the DNA to germline segments. The germline V gene encodes CDR1 GEAIGNYY and CDR2 EKD. V dropped 2 bases and J dropped 4 bases, with 13 bases sitting between them. The CDR3 covers 14 residues. Here the CDR3 reads CACDMLGSYDKLIF. The DNA of the CDR3 is TGTGCCTGTGACATGCTGGGATCTTACGATAAACTCATCTTT.

This clone has more than one count but fewer than ten. This likely traces to a read error, being one base from a far larger clone. The sample holds other DNA sequences that translate to the same CDR3. The J gene is TRDJ1, the V gene TRDV1; the match to TRDD3 covers 11 bases. Here the J gene was assigned by germline matching of the DNA, as TCRdb has none. The CDR3 has 24 residues. The germline V gene has CDR1 TSWWSYY and CDR2 QGS. CDR3 loop: CALGVCSYATRNWGITGFTDKLIF. The CDR3 nucleotides read TGTGCCCTTGGGGTTTGTTCCTACGCTACGAGAAACTGGGGGATAACAGGATTCACCGATAAACTCATCTTT.

This clone was recorded at least ten times. A read error may produce the germline difference seen at one junction end. The J gene is TRDJ1, the V gene TRDV1; TRDD2 matches 7 bases. The germline CDR1 and CDR2 sequences are TSWWSYY and QGS. The length of the CDR3 is 16 residues. The CDR3 coding sequence is TGTGCTCTTGTGGAAACATCTTCCTATAGCACCGATAAACTCATCTTT. Its protein is CALVETSSYSTDKLIF.

About this clone: This DNA translates differently at residue 11 from the TCRdb protein, which is that of a much larger clone; a read error is likely, and the protein shown is the DNA's own translation. The chain recombines TRDV1 with TRDJ1; the D gene is possibly TRDD3 (6 bases). Looked up from germline, CDR1 is TSWWSYY and CDR2 is QGS. CDR3 length equals 16 residues. Trimming stripped 4 bases from V and 9 bases from J, with 24 bases between. CDR3 in DNA: TGTGCTCTTGGGGGGGGAGACGGGTACTGGGAGATACAACTCATCTTT. Translating gives CALGGGDGYWEIQLIF.

This clone was recorded a few times. TCRdb's protein, taken from a much larger clone, differs from this DNA's translation at residue 4, likely owing to a read error; the protein displayed comes from the DNA. The chain couples TRDV1 to TRDJ1, with 8 bases identical to TRDD3. Assignment of the J gene here rests on matching the DNA to germline, because TCRdb gives none. In germline, CDR1 is TSWWSYY, CDR2 QGS. The CDR3 has 16 residues. For the CDR3, the DNA is TGTGCTCTTAGGGAACTCCCGGGATACGGCACCGATAAACTCATCTTT. It codes for CALRELPGYGTDKLIF.

This clone has only a few counts. A far larger clone is just one base off, so this is likely a read error. Distinct nucleotide sequences in the sample also encode this CDR3. The gene calls are TRDV3 and TRDJ1; unclear D gene. Here the J gene was assigned by germline matching of the DNA, as TCRdb has none. There are 16 residues in the CDR3. Trimming took off 4 bases at V and 0 bases at J, with 21 bases between the two ends. Looked up from germline, CDR1 is TVYSNPD and CDR2 is GDNSRS (reference sequence). The CDR3 DNA sequence: TGTGCCTGTCGTCCTCTTGTGACAAGGTACACCGATAAACTCATCTTT. Protein: CACRPLVTRYTDKLIF.

Worth noting for this clone: TCRdb's listed protein matches a much larger clone and diverges from this DNA's translation at residue 16, likely through a read error; the protein shown comes from the DNA. There is no J gene call, but TRDV1 is given as the V gene; TRDD3 is the table's D call, not checked against the DNA. Germline V CDR1 and CDR2: TSWWSYY, QGS. CDR3 size: 19 residues. CDR3 protein: CALGIRGYWGIQPTDNLIF. As DNA, the CDR3 is TGTGCTCTTGGGATAAGGGGCTACTGGGGGATACAACCCACCGATAATCTCATCTTT.

This clone was counted only a few times. A far larger clone is one nucleotide away, so this likely arose from a read error. The sample has other DNA sequences that encode this CDR3 too. DNA for the CDR3: TGTGCCTGTGACGCAGTCCTCGACGTGCTGGATTCGTCAAAGCAGGGGACCAAACTCATCTTT. The encoded protein is CACDAVLDVLDSSKQGTKLIF. This chain links TRDV2 with TRDJ1; tentatively, D is TRDD3 (5 bases). TCRdb lists no J gene, so it was determined here by aligning the DNA to germline. Trimming left V 3 bases short and J 8 bases short, with 39 bases between. In germline, CDR1 is GEAIGNYY, CDR2 EKD. This CDR3 comprises 21 residues.

Details on this clone: One base separates it from a far larger clone, so it is likely a read error. Other DNA sequences within the sample encode an identical CDR3. The chain has TRDV1 and TRDJ1; possible D gene TRDD3, 6 bases. No J segment appears in TCRdb, so it was assigned here by matching the sequence to germline. The CDR3 runs 17 residues. The germline CDR1 and CDR2 sequences are TSWWSYY and QGS. The chain's CDR3 is CALGELRQSWGGKGLIF. The DNA of the CDR3 is TGCGCTCTTGGGGAACTGCGGCAAAGTTGGGGGGGTAAGGGACTCATCTTT.

A few counts support this clone. For this DNA, TCRdb reports the protein of a much larger clone, which diverges at residue 21, most likely from a read error; the protein presented here is translated directly from the DNA. CDR3 region: CACDTAFVTGPISRSWDTRQTFF. The DNA for the CDR3 is TGTGCCTGTGACACCGCGTTCGTTACGGGGCCCATCTCCCGCTCCTGGGACACCCGACAGACGTTTTTC. Here the V gene is TRDV2, but the J gene went uncalled; TRDD3, as called in the table, went unchecked against the DNA. The germline V gene has CDR1 GEAIGNYY and CDR2 EKD. There are 23 residues in the CDR3.

This clone was counted only a few times. TCRdb pairs this DNA with a much larger clone's protein that differs at residue 16, likely a read error; the protein shown was translated from the DNA. Other DNA sequences in the same sample also yield this CDR3. This sequence joins TRDV1 and TRDJ1; 9 bases align to TRDD2. Since TCRdb gives no J gene, matching the DNA to germline was used here to assign it. The CDR3 totals 22 residues. The germline gives CDR1 TSWWSYY, CDR2 QGS. J lost 2 bases, V lost 0 bases, and 22 bases had no gene match. The CDR3 DNA follows: TGTGCTCTTGGGGAACTGCATACCACCCGCCTTCCTACTTTCAGTCTTACCGATAAACTCATCTTT. It translates to CALGELHTTRLPTFSLTDKLIF.

With regard to this clone: TCRdb records a much larger clone's protein for this DNA, with a difference at residue 6 that likely arises from a read error; the protein given is the translation of the DNA. The chain employs TRDV1 and TRDJ1; a weak D match, TRDD3 (5 bases). The J gene comes from matching the DNA to germline here; TCRdb lacks it. The CDR3 is made up of 11 amino acids. V dropped 9 bases and J dropped 7 bases, with 12 bases sitting between them. CDR1 TSWWSYY and CDR2 QGS come from the germline V gene. The CDR3 sequence is CALLIGGKLIF. The CDR3 DNA sequence: TGTGCTCTCCTTATAGGGGGTAAACTCATCTTT.

This clone has a handful of counts. TCRdb's protein, taken from a much larger clone, differs from this DNA's translation at residue 8, likely owing to a read error; the protein displayed comes from the DNA. The chain joins TRDV1 to TRDJ1; TRDD3 matches 10 bases. The CDR3 extends over 21 amino acids. Per germline, CDR1 TSWWSYY and CDR2 QGS. This CDR3 reads CALGERSCFGGLGDGPDKLIF. DNA for the CDR3: TGTGCTCTTGGGGAACGCTCCTGCTTTGGGGGACTGGGGGATGGCCCCGATAAACTAATCTTT.

This clone was seen a few times. TCRdb pairs this DNA with a much larger clone's protein that differs at residue 12, likely a read error; the protein shown was translated from the DNA. The chain joins TRDV2 to TRDJ1; no reliable D call. The J gene comes from matching the DNA to germline here; TCRdb lacks it. The CDR3 is 15 amino acids. Germline V gene data show CDR1 as GEAIGNYY and CDR2 as EKD. CDR3 coding DNA: TGTGCCTGTGACCCGGTTCCCATCCACACCGATGAACTCATCTTT. This gives the protein CACDPVPIHTDELIF.